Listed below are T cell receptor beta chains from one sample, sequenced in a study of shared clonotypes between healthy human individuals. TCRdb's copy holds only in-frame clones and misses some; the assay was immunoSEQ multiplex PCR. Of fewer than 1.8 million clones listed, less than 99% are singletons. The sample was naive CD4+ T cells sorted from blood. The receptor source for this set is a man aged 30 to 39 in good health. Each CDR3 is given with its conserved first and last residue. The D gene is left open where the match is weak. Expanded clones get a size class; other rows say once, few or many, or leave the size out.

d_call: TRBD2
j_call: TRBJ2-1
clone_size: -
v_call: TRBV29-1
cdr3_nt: TGCAGCGTCTTCCACGGGGGAGGGCCAGGTGAGCAGTTCTTC
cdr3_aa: CSVFHGGGPGEQFF

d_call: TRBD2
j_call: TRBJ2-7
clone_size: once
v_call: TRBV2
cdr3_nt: TGTGCCAGCACTGAAACGGGGGGTGGATACGAGCAGTACTTC
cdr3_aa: CASTETGGGYEQYF

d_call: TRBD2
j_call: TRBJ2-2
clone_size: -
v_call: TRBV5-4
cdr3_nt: TGTGCCAGCAGCTCCGAGCGGGATTTGAACACCGGGGAGCTGTTTTTT
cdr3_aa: CASSSERDLNTGELFF

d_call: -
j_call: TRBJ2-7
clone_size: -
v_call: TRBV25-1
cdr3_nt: TGTGCCAGCAGTCAAGGGAAACCCTACGAGCAGTACTTC
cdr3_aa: CASSQGKPYEQYF

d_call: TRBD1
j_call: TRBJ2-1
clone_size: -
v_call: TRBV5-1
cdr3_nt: TGCGCCAGCAGCTTGGAGACAGGGGGGGATGAGCAGTTCTTC
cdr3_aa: CASSLETGGDEQFF

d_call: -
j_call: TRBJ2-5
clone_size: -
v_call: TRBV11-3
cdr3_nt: TGTGCCAGCAGCTCGGGGGTGGCAGGGGAAGAGACCCAGTACTTC
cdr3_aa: CASSSGVAGEETQYF

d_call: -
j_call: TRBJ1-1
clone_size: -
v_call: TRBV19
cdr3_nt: TGTGCCAGTAGTCGGGAGGATTTTGAAGCTTTCTTT
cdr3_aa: CASSREDFEAFF

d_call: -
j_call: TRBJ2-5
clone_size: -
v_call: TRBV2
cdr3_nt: TGTGCCAGCAGTGAACAGGGTTGGCAAGAGACCCAGTACTTC
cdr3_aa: CASSEQGWQETQYF

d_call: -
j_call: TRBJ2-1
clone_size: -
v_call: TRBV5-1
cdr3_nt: TGCGCCAGCAGCCTGACCCATGAGCAGTTCTTC
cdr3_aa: CASSLTHEQFF

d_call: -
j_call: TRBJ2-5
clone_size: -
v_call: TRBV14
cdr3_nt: TGTGCCAGCAGCCAAGATTGGGGTCGACTCCAGTACTTC
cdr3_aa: CASSQDWGRLQYF

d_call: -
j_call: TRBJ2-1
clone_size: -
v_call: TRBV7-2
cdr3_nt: TGTGCCAGCAGCTTCCCGGGAGCATTCAATGAGCAGTTCTTC
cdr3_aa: CASSFPGAFNEQFF

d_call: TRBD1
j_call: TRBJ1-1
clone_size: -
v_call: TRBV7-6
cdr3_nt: TGTGCCAGCAGCTTGACCAGGGGGACTGAAGCTTTCTTT
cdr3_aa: CASSLTRGTEAFF

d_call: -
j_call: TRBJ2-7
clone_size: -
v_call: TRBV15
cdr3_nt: TGTGCCACCAGTTTGGAGCTAGCGAACTCCTACGAGCAGTACTTC
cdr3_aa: CATSLELANSYEQYF

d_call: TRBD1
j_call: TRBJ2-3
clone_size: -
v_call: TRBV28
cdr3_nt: TGTGCCAGCAGCCGGGACAGAGGTTTAGATACGCAGTATTTT
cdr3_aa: CASSRDRGLDTQYF

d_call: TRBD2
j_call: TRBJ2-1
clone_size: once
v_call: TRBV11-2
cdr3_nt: TGTGCCAGCAGCTTGGGACTAGCGGGAGTGTTTAGCAATGAGCAGTTCTTC
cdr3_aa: CASSLGLAGVFSNEQFF

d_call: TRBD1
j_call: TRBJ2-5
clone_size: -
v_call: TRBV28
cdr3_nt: TGTGCCAGTCTGGACAGGGGGCAAGAGACCCAGTACTTC
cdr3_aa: CASLDRGQETQYF

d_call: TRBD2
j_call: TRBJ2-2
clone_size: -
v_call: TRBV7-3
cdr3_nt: TGTGCCAGCAGGAGGACTAGCGGGAGTACCGGGGAGCTGTTTTTT
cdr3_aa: CASRRTSGSTGELFF

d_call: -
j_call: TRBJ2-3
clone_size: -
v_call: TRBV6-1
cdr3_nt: TGTGCCAGCAGCATCCTAGCGACTAGCACAGATACGCAGTATTTT
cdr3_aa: CASSILATSTDTQYF

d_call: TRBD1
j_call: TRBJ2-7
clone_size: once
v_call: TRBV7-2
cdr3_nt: TGTGCCAGCAGCCGACCGAGACAGGGCCTCTACGAGCAGTACTTC
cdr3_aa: CASSRPRQGLYEQYF

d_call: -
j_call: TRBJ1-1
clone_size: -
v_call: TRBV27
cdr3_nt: TGTGCCAGCAGTTCCTGGGCCCTTCGGGGCCAGAACACTGAAGCTTTCTTT
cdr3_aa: CASSSWALRGQNTEAFF

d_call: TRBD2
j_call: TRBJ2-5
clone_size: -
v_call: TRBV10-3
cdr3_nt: TGTGCCATCAGTGAGTCGTGGCTAGCGGATGCAACTAGGGAGACCCAGTACTTC
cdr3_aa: CAISESWLADATRETQYF

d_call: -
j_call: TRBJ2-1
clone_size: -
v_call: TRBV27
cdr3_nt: TGTGCCAGCAGTTTATTCGGGTTGGCAGGGCTTACTGAGCAGTTCTTC
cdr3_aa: CASSLFGLAGLTEQFF

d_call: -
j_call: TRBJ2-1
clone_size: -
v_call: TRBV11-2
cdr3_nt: TGTGCCACCCGTCGGGCCGGAGACTCCTACAATGAGCAGTTCTTC
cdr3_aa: CATRRAGDSYNEQFF

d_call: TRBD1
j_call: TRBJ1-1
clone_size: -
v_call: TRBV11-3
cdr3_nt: TGTGCCAGCAGCTTATTGACAGGGACTGAAGCTTTCTTT
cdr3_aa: CASSLLTGTEAFF

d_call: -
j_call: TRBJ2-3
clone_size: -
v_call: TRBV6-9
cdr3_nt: TGTGCCAGCAGTTCACAGGGTCACCGGACAGATACGCAGTATTTT
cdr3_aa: CASSSQGHRTDTQYF

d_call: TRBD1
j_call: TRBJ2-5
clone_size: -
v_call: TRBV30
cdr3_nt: TGTGCCTGGAGTGTACTGCGGACAGGGAGAGAGACCCAGTACTTC
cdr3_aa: CAWSVLRTGRETQYF

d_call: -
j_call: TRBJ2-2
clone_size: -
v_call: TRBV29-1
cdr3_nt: TGCAGCGTTGAAGAAGTTTCGTTGGGAGCAACCGGGGAGCTGTTTTTT
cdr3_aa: CSVEEVSLGATGELFF

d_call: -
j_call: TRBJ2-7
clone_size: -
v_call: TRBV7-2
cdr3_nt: TGTGCCAGCAGCTTAGGAGGGACAACCTACGAGCAGTACTTC
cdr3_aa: CASSLGGTTYEQYF

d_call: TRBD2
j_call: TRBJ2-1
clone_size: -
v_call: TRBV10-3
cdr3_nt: TGTGCCACCACAGGGACTAGCGGGGAGACCTACAATGAGCAGTTCTTC
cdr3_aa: CATTGTSGETYNEQFF